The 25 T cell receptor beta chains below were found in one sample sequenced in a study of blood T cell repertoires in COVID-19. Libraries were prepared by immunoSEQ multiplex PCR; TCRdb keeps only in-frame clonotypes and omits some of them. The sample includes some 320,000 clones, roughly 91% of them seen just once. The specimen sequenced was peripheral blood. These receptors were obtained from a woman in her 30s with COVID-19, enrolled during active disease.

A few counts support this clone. CDR3 DNA sequence: TGTGCCAGCAGTGCTAGCGGGGGGTTGCAAGAGACCCAGTACTTC. This gives the protein CASSASGGLQETQYF. The chain recombines TRBV28 with TRBJ2-5; 11 bases map to TRBD2. In germline, CDR1 is MDHEN, CDR2 SYDVKM. Trimming removed 5 bases from V and 2 bases from J; junction bases left unmatched: 4. CDR3 length equals 15 residues.

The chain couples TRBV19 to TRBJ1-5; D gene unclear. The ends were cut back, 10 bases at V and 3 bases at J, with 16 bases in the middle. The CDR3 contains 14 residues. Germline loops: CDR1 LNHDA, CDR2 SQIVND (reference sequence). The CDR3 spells CATRRAGYNQPQHF. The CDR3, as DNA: TGTGCCACCCGGCGGGCAGGCTACAATCAGCCCCAGCATTTT.

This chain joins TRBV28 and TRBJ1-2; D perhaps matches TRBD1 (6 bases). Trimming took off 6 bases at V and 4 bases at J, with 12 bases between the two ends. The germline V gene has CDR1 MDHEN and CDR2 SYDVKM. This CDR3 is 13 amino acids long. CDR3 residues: CASRARGSYGYTF. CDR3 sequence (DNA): TGTGCCAGCAGGGCGAGGGGGAGCTATGGCTACACCTTC.

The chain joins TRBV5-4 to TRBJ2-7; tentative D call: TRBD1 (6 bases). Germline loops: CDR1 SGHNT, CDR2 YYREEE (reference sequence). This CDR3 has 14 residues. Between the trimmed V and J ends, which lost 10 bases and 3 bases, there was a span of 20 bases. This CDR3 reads CASQPGPGHYEQYF. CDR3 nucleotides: TGTGCCTCACAACCCGGTCCGGGACACTACGAGCAGTACTTC.

The chain's CDR3 is CASSPTDFYGYTF. The CDR3 nucleotides read TGTGCCAGTAGTCCCACAGATTTCTATGGCTACACCTTC. This sequence joins TRBV19 and TRBJ1-2; D ambiguous. CDR3 length: 13 amino acids. Germline V gene lookup returns CDR1 LNHDA and CDR2 SQIVND (reference sequence). The V end lost 5 bases, the J end lost 4 bases, and 11 bases lay between the germline ends.

The CDR3 sequence is CASTRTSGGDTQYF. Here the CDR3 DNA reads TGTGCCAGCACCAGGACTAGCGGCGGTGATACGCAGTATTTT. The chain has TRBV3-1 (or the pseudogene TRBV3-2) and TRBJ2-3; 10 nucleotides match TRBD2. The CDR3 sequence is 14 residues long. V shed 7 bases and J 6 bases; nucleotides not matched to a gene: 7. Germline lookup yields CDR1 LGHDT and CDR2 YNNKEL (reference sequence).

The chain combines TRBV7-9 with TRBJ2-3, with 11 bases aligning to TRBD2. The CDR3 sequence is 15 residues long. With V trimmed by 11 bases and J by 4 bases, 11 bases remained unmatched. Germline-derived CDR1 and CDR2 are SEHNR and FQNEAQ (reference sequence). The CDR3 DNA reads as TGTGCCGTACCCAATAGCGGGGGGGCATCAGATACGCAGTATTTT. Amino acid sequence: CAVPNSGGASDTQYF.

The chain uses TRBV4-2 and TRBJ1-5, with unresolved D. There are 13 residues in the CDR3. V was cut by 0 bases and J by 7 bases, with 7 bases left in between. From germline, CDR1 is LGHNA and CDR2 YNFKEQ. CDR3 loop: CASSQDRRQPQHF. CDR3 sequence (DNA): TGTGCCAGCAGCCAAGATCGTCGGCAGCCCCAGCATTTT.

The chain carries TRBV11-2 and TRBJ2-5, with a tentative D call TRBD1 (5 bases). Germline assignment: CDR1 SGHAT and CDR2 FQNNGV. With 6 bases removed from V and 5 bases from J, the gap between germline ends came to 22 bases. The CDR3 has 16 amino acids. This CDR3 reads CASRPRVAKLGETQYF. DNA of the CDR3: TGTGCCAGCAGACCCAGGGTCGCTAAGCTAGGGGAGACCCAGTACTTC.

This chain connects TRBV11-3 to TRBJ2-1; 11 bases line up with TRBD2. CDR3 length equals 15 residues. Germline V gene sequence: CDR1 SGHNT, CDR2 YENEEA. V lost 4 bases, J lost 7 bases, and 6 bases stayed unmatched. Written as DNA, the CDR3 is TGTGCCAGCAGCTATAGCGGGGGGGCTGGAAATGAGCAGTTCTTC. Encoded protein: CASSYSGGAGNEQFF.

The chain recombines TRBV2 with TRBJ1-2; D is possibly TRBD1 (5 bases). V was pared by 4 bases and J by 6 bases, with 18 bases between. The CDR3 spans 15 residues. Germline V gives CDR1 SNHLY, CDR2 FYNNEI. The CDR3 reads CASSGGSVGANGYTF. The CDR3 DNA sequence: TGTGCCAGCAGTGGGGGCTCAGTGGGCGCCAATGGCTACACCTTC.

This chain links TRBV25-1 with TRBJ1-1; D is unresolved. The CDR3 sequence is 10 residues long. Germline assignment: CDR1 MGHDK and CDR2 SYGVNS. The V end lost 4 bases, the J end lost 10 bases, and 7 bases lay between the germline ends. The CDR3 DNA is TGTGCCAGCAGTGGGGAGGGAGCTTTCTTT. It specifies CASSGEGAFF.

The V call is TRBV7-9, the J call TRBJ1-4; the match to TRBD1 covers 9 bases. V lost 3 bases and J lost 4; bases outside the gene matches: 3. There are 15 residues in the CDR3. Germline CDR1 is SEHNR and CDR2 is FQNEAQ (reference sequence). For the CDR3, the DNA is TGTGCCAGCAGCTTCCTGACAGGGGGTAATGAAAAACTGTTTTTT. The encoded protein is CASSFLTGGNEKLFF.

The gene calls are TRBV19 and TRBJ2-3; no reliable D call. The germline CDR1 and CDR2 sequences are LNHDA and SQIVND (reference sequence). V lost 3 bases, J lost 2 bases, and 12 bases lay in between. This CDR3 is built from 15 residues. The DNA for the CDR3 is TGTGCCAGTAGTATGTGGGCCGGTCCCACAGATACGCAGTATTTT. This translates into CASSMWAGPTDTQYF.

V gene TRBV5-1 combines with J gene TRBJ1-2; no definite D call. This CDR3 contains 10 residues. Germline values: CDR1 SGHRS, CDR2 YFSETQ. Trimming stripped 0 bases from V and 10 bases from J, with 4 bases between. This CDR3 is CASSLDYYTF. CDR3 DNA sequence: TGCGCCAGCAGCTTGGACTACTACACCTTC.

The CDR3: CASSQDLSTAGNEKLFF. CDR3 coding DNA: TGTGCCAGCAGCCAAGATCTATCGACAGCCGGGAATGAAAAACTGTTTTTT. The V and J genes are TRBV4-2 and TRBJ1-4; D might be TRBD1 (5 bases). The CDR3 is 17 residues long. V was shortened by 0 bases and J by 5 bases, with 16 bases between the two germline ends. Germline loops: CDR1 LGHNA, CDR2 YNFKEQ.

The CDR3 DNA is TGTGCCAGCGGGCCAGGCACTGAAGCTTTCTTT. Amino acid sequence: CASGPGTEAFF. The chain couples TRBV6-6 to TRBJ1-1; unclear D gene. The V end was cut by 8 bases, the J end by 4 bases, with 8 bases between. This CDR3 is built from 11 residues. Germline-derived CDR1 and CDR2 are MNHNY and SVGAGI (reference sequence).

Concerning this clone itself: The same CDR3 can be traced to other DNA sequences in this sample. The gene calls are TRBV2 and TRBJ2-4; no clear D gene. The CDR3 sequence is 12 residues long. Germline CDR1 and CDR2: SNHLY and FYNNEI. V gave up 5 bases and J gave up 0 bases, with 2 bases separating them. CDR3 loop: CASSLAKNIQYF. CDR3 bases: TGTGCCAGCAGTCTAGCCAAAAACATTCAGTACTTC.

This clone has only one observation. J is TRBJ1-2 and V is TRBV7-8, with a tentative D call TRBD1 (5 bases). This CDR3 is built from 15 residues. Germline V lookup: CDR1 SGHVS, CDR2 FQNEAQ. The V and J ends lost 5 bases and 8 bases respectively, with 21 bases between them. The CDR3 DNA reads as TGTGCCAGCAGCGCCCCAGGGCTACAACGTTGGGGCTACACCTTC. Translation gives CASSAPGLQRWGYTF.

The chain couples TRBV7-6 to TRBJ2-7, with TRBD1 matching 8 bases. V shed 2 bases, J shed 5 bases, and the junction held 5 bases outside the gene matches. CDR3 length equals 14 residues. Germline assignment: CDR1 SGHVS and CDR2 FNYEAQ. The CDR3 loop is CASSLTTGVDEQYF. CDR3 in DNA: TGTGCCAGCAGCTTAACGACAGGGGTGGACGAGCAGTACTTC. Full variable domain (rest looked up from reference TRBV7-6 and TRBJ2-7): GAGVSQSPRYKVTKRGQDVALRCDPISGHVSLYWYRQALGQGPEFLTYFNYEAQQDKSGLPNDRFSAERPEGSISTLTIQRTEQRDSAMYRCASSLTTGVDEQYFGPGTRLTVT.

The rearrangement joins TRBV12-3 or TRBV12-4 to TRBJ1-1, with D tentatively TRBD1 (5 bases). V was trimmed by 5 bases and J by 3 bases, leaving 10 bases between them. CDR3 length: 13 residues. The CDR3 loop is CASSPRVDTEAFF. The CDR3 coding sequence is TGTGCCAGCAGTCCCAGGGTTGACACTGAAGCTTTCTTT.

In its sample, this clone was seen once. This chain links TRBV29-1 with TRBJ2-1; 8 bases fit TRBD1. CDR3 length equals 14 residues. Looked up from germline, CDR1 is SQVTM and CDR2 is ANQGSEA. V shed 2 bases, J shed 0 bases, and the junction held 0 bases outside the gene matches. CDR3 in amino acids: CSVETGGSYNEQFF. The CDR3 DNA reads TGCAGCGTTGAAACAGGGGGCTCCTACAATGAGCAGTTCTTC.

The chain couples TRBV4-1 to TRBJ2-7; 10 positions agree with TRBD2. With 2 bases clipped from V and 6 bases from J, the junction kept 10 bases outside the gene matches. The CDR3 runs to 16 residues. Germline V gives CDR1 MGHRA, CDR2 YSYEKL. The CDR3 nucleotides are TGCGCCAGCAGCCAAACAACCGGGACTAGCGAAGGCGAGCAGTACTTC. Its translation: CASSQTTGTSEGEQYF.

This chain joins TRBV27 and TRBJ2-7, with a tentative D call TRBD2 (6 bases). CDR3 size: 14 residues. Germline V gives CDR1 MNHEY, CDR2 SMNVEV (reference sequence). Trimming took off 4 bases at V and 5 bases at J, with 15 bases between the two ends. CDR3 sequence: CASSSGTEIDEQYF. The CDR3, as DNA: TGTGCCAGCAGTTCCGGGACTGAGATCGACGAGCAGTACTTC.

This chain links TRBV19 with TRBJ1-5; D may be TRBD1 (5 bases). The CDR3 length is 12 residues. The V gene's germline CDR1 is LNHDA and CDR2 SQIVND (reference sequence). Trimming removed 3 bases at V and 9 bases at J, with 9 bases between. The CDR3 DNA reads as TGTGCCAGTAGTATTTTCGGGGGGCCCCAGCATTTT. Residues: CASSIFGGPQHF.